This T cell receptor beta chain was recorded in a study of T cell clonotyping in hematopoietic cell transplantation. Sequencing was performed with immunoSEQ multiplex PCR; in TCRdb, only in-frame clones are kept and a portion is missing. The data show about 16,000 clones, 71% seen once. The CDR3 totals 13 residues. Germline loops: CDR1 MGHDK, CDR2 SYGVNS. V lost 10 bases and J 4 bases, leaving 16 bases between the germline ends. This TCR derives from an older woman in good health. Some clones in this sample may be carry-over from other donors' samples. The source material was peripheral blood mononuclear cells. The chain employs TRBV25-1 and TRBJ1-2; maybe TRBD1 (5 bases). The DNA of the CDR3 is TGTGCCACTCAGAGATCCGGGACCTATGGCTACACCTTC. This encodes CATQRSGTYGYTF.